These T cell receptor beta chains were read from a single sample in a study of radiotherapy plus CTLA-4 blockade in lung cancer. The table came from immunoSEQ multiplex PCR; TCRdb's copy has only in-frame clones and leaves some out. The repertoire holds 95,000 to 150,000 clones, with 70% to 90% as singletons. The sequencing used peripheral blood, collected from a patient treated with radiotherapy plus ipilimumab. These receptors originate from a human donor with non-small cell lung cancer that progressed on radiotherapy plus ipilimumab. The CDR3 runs from the conserved cysteine through the conserved F or W. Fields, in order: V gene, D gene, clone size, J gene, CDR3 DNA, CDR3 protein. A D gene is named only where the DNA matches it firmly. Only some rows state a clone size, as once, few, many or a class for expanded clones.

TRBV5-4	-	-	TRBJ1-4	TGTGCCAGCAGCCCATCTCCAGGAAATAATGAAAAACTGTTTTTT	CASSPSPGNNEKLFF
TRBV5-6	-	-	TRBJ1-3	TGTGCCAGCAGCTTGAATTTGGTTTCCGGAAACACCATATATTTT	CASSLNLVSGNTIYF
TRBV5-6	-	-	TRBJ1-1	TGTGCCAGCAGCTTATGGGACACCGTGTTTGAAGCTTTCTTT	CASSLWDTVFEAFF
TRBV7-8	TRBD2	-	TRBJ2-1	TGTGCCAGCAGCTTAGCGGGCCTAGCGGGAGTAAGTGAGCAGTTCTTC	CASSLAGLAGVSEQFF
TRBV11-2	TRBD1	-	TRBJ2-5	TGTGCCAGCAGCTTAGGGACAGGGGGTGCGACCCAGTACTTC	CASSLGTGGATQYF
TRBV4-2	TRBD2	-	TRBJ2-3	TGTGCCAGCAGCCAAGATGATCAGCGGGAGGGCGCAGATACGCAGTATTTT	CASSQDDQREGADTQYF
TRBV6-5	-	-	TRBJ2-1	TGTGCCAGCACAGCAATGGGCAAGTTCAATGAGCAGTTCTTC	CASTAMGKFNEQFF
TRBV29-1	TRBD2	-	TRBJ2-7	TGCAGCGTTGCTGGCGCGGGAGGGAACTACGAGCAGTACTTC	CSVAGAGGNYEQYF
TRBV5-1	TRBD2	-	TRBJ2-7	TGCGCCAGCAGCTTGGGACTAGCTCGGGAGCAGTACTTC	CASSLGLAREQYF
TRBV5-1	-	-	TRBJ2-7	TGCGCCAGCCAGGAGGGGACTGCTAACTACGAGCAGTACTTC	CASQEGTANYEQYF
TRBV5-4	-	-	TRBJ2-3	TGTGCCAGCAGCTTGGCCTCCAATACGCAGTATTTT	CASSLASNTQYF
TRBV6-1	-	-	TRBJ1-2	TGTGCCAGCAAACCCTTGGGGGACTATGGCTACACCTTC	CASKPLGDYGYTF
TRBV7-2	TRBD2	-	TRBJ2-1	TGTGCCAGCAGCGACCTGGGACTAGCGGTTGACAGGGATTACAATGAGCAGTTCTTC	CASSDLGLAVDRDYNEQFF
TRBV6-6	-	-	TRBJ2-1	TGTGCCAGCAGCGACGGGGTAGGGGGATTCGATGAGCAGTTCTTC	CASSDGVGGFDEQFF
TRBV14	-	once	TRBJ1-3	TGTGCCAGCAGTCGGCAGGGGACCTCTGGAAACACCATATATTTT	CASSRQGTSGNTIYF